Each of the 8 T cell receptor beta chains below was sequenced from the same sample in a study of blood T cell repertoires in COVID-19 (TCRdb year 2020). Libraries were prepared through the immunoSEQ multiplex PCR assay. TCRdb obtained this table from immuneACCESS and retained in-frame rearrangements with V and J assigned. These tables miss some clones; where compared with another copy, unresolved V genes account for less than half of the shortfall, and the remainder is unexplained. For this sample the table gives about 150,000 clones, of which about four fifths were detected only once. The ten largest make up approximately 30% of the sample. Sequencing used peripheral blood. The receptors come from a woman aged 55-69 years with acute or convalescent COVID-19.

The gene calls are TRBV18 and TRBJ1-2; 7 bases are shared with TRBD1. The CDR3 covers 13 residues. The germline V gene encodes CDR1 KGHSH and CDR2 LQKENI. The trim removed 0 bases at V and 7 bases at J, leaving 2 bases unmatched. The CDR3 coding sequence is TGTGCCAGCTCACCACCCGACAGGGCTGGCTACACCTTC. As protein: CASSPPDRAGYTF.

V usage is TRBV11-2 and J usage is TRBJ2-3; D perhaps matches TRBD2 (5 bases). The germline CDR1 and CDR2 sequences are SGHAT and FQNNGV. The CDR3 spans 13 residues. The V end lost 2 bases, the J end lost 5 bases, and 8 bases lay between the germline ends. CDR3 in DNA: TGTGCCAGCAGCTTACCGGGGATAGATACGCAGTATTTT. Protein sequence: CASSLPGIDTQYF.

V usage is TRBV9 and J usage is TRBJ2-4; 7 nucleotides align to TRBD1. There are 16 residues in the CDR3. Germline values: CDR1 SGDLS, CDR2 YYNGEE. The V segment lost 3 bases and the J segment 0 bases; nucleotides outside the gene matches: 6. The DNA for the CDR3 is TGTGCCAGCAGCGGCTATGGGACAGAAGCCAAAAACATTCAGTACTTC. It is translated as CASSGYGTEAKNIQYF.

CDR3 DNA: TGTGCCAGCAAGGTTCAGGGCTCCTCCTACGAGCAGTACTTC. Protein sequence: CASKVQGSSYEQYF. This sequence joins TRBV2 and TRBJ2-7; D may be TRBD1 (5 bases). The V end was cut by 7 bases, the J end by 0 bases, with 13 bases between. Germline loops: CDR1 SNHLY, CDR2 FYNNEI. The CDR3 spans 14 residues.

This clone was seen once. This chain links TRBV5-1 with TRBJ1-1; 9 nucleotides align to TRBD1. The CDR3 contains 15 residues. The germline gives CDR1 SGHRS, CDR2 YFSETQ. V dropped 2 bases and J dropped 5; count of bases not matched to a gene: 7. For the CDR3, the DNA is TGCGCCAGCAGCTTCGAACAGGGGGCGCGTACTGAAGCTTTCTTT. Its translation: CASSFEQGARTEAFF.

J is TRBJ2-7 and V is TRBV6-2 or TRBV6-3; the match to TRBD1 covers 7 bases. Germline loops: CDR1 MNHEY, CDR2 SVGEGT. V shed 6 bases, J shed 4 bases, and the junction held 12 bases outside the gene matches. This CDR3 spans 15 amino acids. The CDR3: CASSRQGLEHYEQYF. The CDR3 coding sequence is TGTGCCAGCAGCCGACAGGGCCTTGAACATTACGAGCAGTACTTC.

The chain employs TRBV5-1 and TRBJ1-1; tentative D call: TRBD1 (5 bases). V was trimmed by 1 base and J by 2 bases, leaving 15 bases between them. Germline V CDR1 and CDR2: SGHRS, YFSETQ. This CDR3 comprises 16 residues. CDR3 residues: CASSLITGQGNTEAFF. The CDR3, as DNA: TGCGCCAGCAGCTTGATCACCGGGCAGGGAAACACTGAAGCTTTCTTT.

The chain is built from TRBV3-1 (or the pseudogene TRBV3-2) and TRBJ1-3; 8 bases align to TRBD1. The CDR3 is made up of 17 amino acids. The J segment lost 0 bases and the V segment lost 4 bases, leaving 8 bases of the junction unmatched. CDR1 LGHDT and CDR2 YNNKEL come from the germline V gene (reference sequence). The CDR3 here is CASSPWDRYYSGNTIYF. The DNA of the CDR3 is TGTGCCAGCAGCCCGTGGGACAGGTATTACTCTGGAAACACCATATATTTT.